These T cell receptor beta chains were read from a single sample in a study of T cell responses to AZD1222 COVID-19 vaccine. The assay was immunoSEQ multiplex PCR, and TCRdb's table has in-frame clones only and misses some. The sample lists around 66,000 clones; approximately 85% were seen once. The sequencing used peripheral blood, collected on day 0 of MenACWY control vaccination. All receptors derive from an adult in good health. Both conserved end residues are part of each CDR3. Fields, in order: J gene, D gene, clone size, V gene, CDR3 protein, CDR3 DNA. A D gene is named only where the DNA matches it firmly. For some rows the clone size is stated as once, few or many, or as a class when expanded; others skip it.

J gene: TRBJ2-6
D gene: -
clone size: -
V gene: TRBV5-1
CDR3 protein: CASSFTGANVLTF
CDR3 DNA: TGCGCCAGCAGCTTCACAGGGGCCAACGTCCTGACTTTC

J gene: TRBJ2-7
D gene: TRBD2
clone size: -
V gene: TRBV19
CDR3 protein: CASSRTGTNYEQYF
CDR3 DNA: TGTGCCAGTAGTAGGACCGGGACTAACTACGAGCAGTACTTC

J gene: TRBJ2-3
D gene: TRBD1
clone size: medium-sized
V gene: TRBV6-5
CDR3 protein: CASEGQTQYF
CDR3 DNA: TGTGCCAGCGAGGGACAGACGCAGTATTTT

J gene: TRBJ1-5
D gene: TRBD1
clone size: -
V gene: TRBV19
CDR3 protein: CASSPLDRWVGGSNQPQHF
CDR3 DNA: TGTGCCAGTAGTCCCTTGGACAGGTGGGTCGGGGGTAGCAATCAGCCCCAGCATTTT

J gene: TRBJ1-2
D gene: -
clone size: once
V gene: TRBV6-5
CDR3 protein: CASSRTGGRDGYTF
CDR3 DNA: TGTGCCAGCAGCCGAACTGGGGGTCGCGATGGCTACACCTTC

J gene: TRBJ1-4
D gene: -
clone size: -
V gene: TRBV5-4
CDR3 protein: CASSLWGEKLFF
CDR3 DNA: TGTGCCAGCAGCTTGTGGGGTGAAAAACTGTTTTTT

J gene: TRBJ1-4
D gene: -
clone size: -
V gene: TRBV5-6
CDR3 protein: CASSFYGRATNEKLFF
CDR3 DNA: TGTGCCAGCAGCTTTTACGGAAGAGCAACTAATGAAAAACTGTTTTTT

J gene: TRBJ1-2
D gene: -
clone size: -
V gene: TRBV12-3/TRBV12-4
CDR3 protein: CASSTDPYGYTF
CDR3 DNA: TGTGCCAGCAGTACAGATCCATATGGCTACACCTTC

J gene: TRBJ1-1
D gene: TRBD1
clone size: -
V gene: TRBV18
CDR3 protein: CASSRATGGGTEAFF
CDR3 DNA: TGTGCCAGCTCACGGGCCACAGGGGGCGGCACTGAAGCTTTCTTT

J gene: TRBJ2-1
D gene: -
clone size: once
V gene: TRBV19
CDR3 protein: CASSTQGNEQFF
CDR3 DNA: TGTGCCAGTAGTACCCAGGGCAATGAGCAGTTCTTC

J gene: TRBJ2-1
D gene: TRBD2
clone size: -
V gene: TRBV5-1
CDR3 protein: CASSWGQIRLAGGLSSYNEQFF
CDR3 DNA: TGCGCCAGCAGCTGGGGACAGATCCGACTAGCGGGGGGCCTCAGCTCCTACAATGAGCAGTTCTTC

J gene: TRBJ2-7
D gene: -
clone size: -
V gene: TRBV5-5
CDR3 protein: CASSLNPTGRPYEQYF
CDR3 DNA: TGTGCCAGCAGCTTGAATCCGACAGGACGTCCCTACGAGCAGTACTTC

J gene: TRBJ2-7
D gene: TRBD1
clone size: -
V gene: TRBV5-1
CDR3 protein: CASSSGDGQGAYEQYF
CDR3 DNA: TGCGCCAGCAGCTCGGGGGATGGACAGGGGGCCTACGAGCAGTACTTC

J gene: TRBJ2-1
D gene: -
clone size: -
V gene: TRBV9
CDR3 protein: CASSVANGNEQFF
CDR3 DNA: TGTGCCAGCAGCGTAGCTAATGGGAATGAGCAGTTCTTC

J gene: TRBJ1-2
D gene: TRBD1
clone size: once
V gene: TRBV11-2
CDR3 protein: CASTGGYGYTF
CDR3 DNA: TGTGCCAGCACAGGGGGGTATGGCTACACCTTC

J gene: TRBJ2-4
D gene: -
clone size: -
V gene: TRBV29-1
CDR3 protein: CSGRGLLDIQYF
CDR3 DNA: TGCAGCGGCCGCGGTTTACTCGACATTCAGTACTTC

J gene: TRBJ1-6
D gene: TRBD1
clone size: -
V gene: TRBV30
CDR3 protein: CAWTLGTGNSPLHF
CDR3 DNA: TGTGCCTGGACTCTGGGGACAGGGAACTCACCCCTCCACTTT

J gene: TRBJ2-7
D gene: TRBD2
clone size: -
V gene: TRBV5-1
CDR3 protein: CASSRGGNYEQYF
CDR3 DNA: TGCGCCAGCAGCCGGGGGGGTAACTACGAGCAGTACTTC

J gene: TRBJ2-3
D gene: -
clone size: -
V gene: TRBV5-8
CDR3 protein: CASSLAGGTDTQYF
CDR3 DNA: TGTGCCAGCAGCTTGGCAGGGGGGACAGATACGCAGTATTTT

J gene: TRBJ2-3
D gene: TRBD2
clone size: once
V gene: TRBV28
CDR3 protein: CASSLGRGSGTLVDTQYF
CDR3 DNA: TGTGCCAGCAGTTTAGGCCGGGGTAGCGGGACTCTCGTAGATACGCAGTATTTT

J gene: TRBJ2-5
D gene: -
clone size: -
V gene: TRBV15
CDR3 protein: CATSRDNRAETQYF
CDR3 DNA: TGTGCCACCAGCAGAGATAACAGGGCAGAGACCCAGTACTTC

J gene: TRBJ2-1
D gene: TRBD1
clone size: -
V gene: TRBV27
CDR3 protein: CASSSPPGQGANEQFF
CDR3 DNA: TGTGCCAGCAGTTCCCCCCCGGGACAGGGGGCGAATGAGCAGTTCTTC

J gene: TRBJ1-1
D gene: -
clone size: medium-sized
V gene: TRBV4-3
CDR3 protein: CASSQGQNTEAFF
CDR3 DNA: TGCGCCAGCAGCCAAGGACAGAACACTGAAGCTTTCTTT

J gene: TRBJ2-3
D gene: -
clone size: -
V gene: TRBV30
CDR3 protein: CAWSVGNGLYTDTQYF
CDR3 DNA: TGTGCCTGGAGTGTAGGGAACGGATTATACACAGATACGCAGTATTTT

J gene: TRBJ1-3
D gene: -
clone size: -
V gene: TRBV12-3/TRBV12-4
CDR3 protein: CASSLAPGNTIYF
CDR3 DNA: TGTGCCAGCAGTTTGGCACCTGGAAACACCATATATTTT

J gene: TRBJ1-5
D gene: -
clone size: -
V gene: TRBV28
CDR3 protein: CASSRDGDQPQHF
CDR3 DNA: TGTGCCAGCAGCCGTGACGGCGATCAGCCCCAGCATTTT

J gene: TRBJ1-3
D gene: -
clone size: -
V gene: TRBV5-1
CDR3 protein: CASSLGLSGNTIYF
CDR3 DNA: TGCGCCAGCAGCTTAGGCTTGTCTGGAAACACCATATATTTT

J gene: TRBJ1-1
D gene: TRBD1
clone size: few
V gene: TRBV7-6
CDR3 protein: CASSLQGGDTEAFF
CDR3 DNA: TGTGCCAGCAGCTTACAGGGGGGGGACACTGAAGCTTTCTTT

J gene: TRBJ1-6
D gene: TRBD1
clone size: -
V gene: TRBV7-2
CDR3 protein: CASSQGDPGRSPLHF
CDR3 DNA: TGTGCCAGCAGCCAGGGGGACCCAGGACGTTCACCCCTCCACTTT

J gene: TRBJ2-7
D gene: -
clone size: -
V gene: TRBV7-2
CDR3 protein: CASSFSGSLYEQYF
CDR3 DNA: TGTGCCAGCAGCTTCTCCGGGAGTCTCTACGAGCAGTACTTC

J gene: TRBJ1-3
D gene: -
clone size: few
V gene: TRBV30
CDR3 protein: CANDGVAGNTIYF
CDR3 DNA: TGTGCCAACGACGGGGTAGCTGGAAACACCATATATTTT

J gene: TRBJ2-7
D gene: -
clone size: -
V gene: TRBV4-1
CDR3 protein: CASSLRDGYEQYF
CDR3 DNA: TGCGCCAGCAGCCTAAGGGACGGCTACGAGCAGTACTTC

J gene: TRBJ1-4
D gene: TRBD1
clone size: few
V gene: TRBV2
CDR3 protein: CASRDRGREKLFF
CDR3 DNA: TGTGCCAGCAGGGACAGGGGCCGTGAAAAACTGTTTTTT

J gene: TRBJ1-1
D gene: -
clone size: many
V gene: TRBV7-2
CDR3 protein: CASSLGTGYAEAFF
CDR3 DNA: TGTGCCAGCAGCTTAGGTACGGGTTACGCTGAAGCTTTCTTT

J gene: TRBJ1-3
D gene: -
clone size: few
V gene: TRBV5-6
CDR3 protein: CASSLMGIRNTIYF
CDR3 DNA: TGTGCCAGCAGCTTGATGGGGATAAGAAACACCATATATTTT

J gene: TRBJ1-6
D gene: -
clone size: -
V gene: TRBV2
CDR3 protein: CASKSSSPLHF
CDR3 DNA: TGTGCCAGCAAATCCTCTTCACCCCTCCACTTT

J gene: TRBJ2-7
D gene: -
clone size: -
V gene: TRBV5-6
CDR3 protein: CASSSTRIYEQYF
CDR3 DNA: TGTGCCAGCAGCTCGACTAGAATCTACGAGCAGTACTTC

J gene: TRBJ1-2
D gene: TRBD1
clone size: -
V gene: TRBV5-1
CDR3 protein: CASSLGQGAYGYTF
CDR3 DNA: TGCGCCAGCAGCTTGGGGCAGGGGGCTTATGGCTACACCTTC

J gene: TRBJ1-5
D gene: -
clone size: -
V gene: TRBV6-2/TRBV6-3
CDR3 protein: CASSRTGNQPQHF
CDR3 DNA: TGTGCCAGCAGTCGTACAGGGAATCAGCCCCAGCATTTT

J gene: TRBJ2-7
D gene: -
clone size: -
V gene: TRBV29-1
CDR3 protein: CSVEWGAEQYF
CDR3 DNA: TGCAGCGTTGAGTGGGGTGCCGAGCAGTACTTC

J gene: TRBJ1-1
D gene: -
clone size: few
V gene: TRBV5-1
CDR3 protein: CASSWARGMTEAFF
CDR3 DNA: TGCGCCAGCAGCTGGGCCAGGGGAATGACTGAAGCTTTCTTT